The rows below give T cell receptor beta chains drawn from one sample of a study of T cell responses to AZD1222 COVID-19 vaccine. TCRdb keeps only in-frame clones here, not all; method: immunoSEQ multiplex PCR. The repertoire holds 120,000 to 150,000 clones, with around nine tenths as singletons. The sequenced sample was peripheral blood, obtained 28 days after the second AZD1222 dose. All receptors derive from an adult who received the AZD1222 COVID-19 vaccine. The CDR3 runs from the conserved cysteine through the conserved F or W. Each record gives: CDR3 DNA, CDR3 protein, J gene, clone size, D gene, V gene. D genes are given only for firm matches. A clone size is listed for some rows: how often the clone was seen (once, few, many), or a class if it is expanded.

DNA: TGTGCCAGCTCACCACCGGGGTATAGCAATCAGCCCCAGCATTTT; CDR3: CASSPPGYSNQPQHF; J: TRBJ1-5; size: .; D: .; V: TRBV18
DNA: TGCGCCAGCAGCTTGGACGGGACCGCAGAAAAACTGTTTTTT; CDR3: CASSLDGTAEKLFF; J: TRBJ1-4; size: .; D: .; V: TRBV5-1
DNA: TGTGCCAGTAGCAGGACAGGGACGTCTTTAGCAACGCAGTATTTT; CDR3: CASSRTGTSLATQYF; J: TRBJ2-3; size: few; D: TRBD1; V: TRBV19
DNA: TGTGCCAGCAGTCGCCAGACTAGCGGGAGGATCCCCTACGAGCAGTACTTC; CDR3: CASSRQTSGRIPYEQYF; J: TRBJ2-7; size: .; D: TRBD2; V: TRBV6-2/TRBV6-3
DNA: TGTGCCAGCAGCTTAGGACAGGGTGCCACAGATACGCAGTATTTT; CDR3: CASSLGQGATDTQYF; J: TRBJ2-3; size: .; D: TRBD1; V: TRBV7-7
DNA: TGCGCCAGCAGCCAGTTCATGAGGGAGCAGTTCTTC; CDR3: CASSQFMREQFF; J: TRBJ2-1; size: .; D: .; V: TRBV4-1
DNA: TGTGCCAGCAGCTTAGGGGACAACTACGAGCAGTACTTC; CDR3: CASSLGDNYEQYF; J: TRBJ2-7; size: .; D: .; V: TRBV11-3
DNA: TGTGCCAGCAGCTTATGGGCGGGAGCTCTCTACAATGAGCAGTTCTTC; CDR3: CASSLWAGALYNEQFF; J: TRBJ2-1; size: once; D: TRBD2; V: TRBV7-2
DNA: TGTGCCAGCAGCGTATCAGATGAGCAGTTCTTC; CDR3: CASSVSDEQFF; J: TRBJ2-1; size: .; D: .; V: TRBV9
DNA: TGTGCCAGCAGTCACCACCAAGAGACCCAGTACTTC; CDR3: CASSHHQETQYF; J: TRBJ2-5; size: once; D: .; V: TRBV27
DNA: TGTGCCTGGAGCACTGGACAGGGCACTTACGAGCAGTACTTC; CDR3: CAWSTGQGTYEQYF; J: TRBJ2-7; size: .; D: TRBD1; V: TRBV30
DNA: TGTGCCAGCAGTGAAGCGGGGCAGGGCGGTCAGCCCCAGCATTTT; CDR3: CASSEAGQGGQPQHF; J: TRBJ1-5; size: once; D: .; V: TRBV6-1
DNA: TGTGCCAGCAGTATAGACAATAATAGCAATCAGCCCCAGCATTTT; CDR3: CASSIDNNSNQPQHF; J: TRBJ1-5; size: .; D: .; V: TRBV6-5
DNA: TGCGCCAGCAGCTTTGGGACAGGGCCCCTGGACTATGGCTACACCTTC; CDR3: CASSFGTGPLDYGYTF; J: TRBJ1-2; size: .; D: TRBD1; V: TRBV5-1
DNA: TGTGCCAGCAGTTACGCCGGACTAGCGGTACCCATAGGCCTCGAGCAGTACTTC; CDR3: CASSYAGLAVPIGLEQYF; J: TRBJ2-7; size: .; D: TRBD2; V: TRBV6-2/TRBV6-3
DNA: TGTGCCAGCAGCCCCCCCCGAGGGGAGGTAACTAATGAAAAACTGTTTTTT; CDR3: CASSPPRGEVTNEKLFF; J: TRBJ1-4; size: .; D: .; V: TRBV7-9
DNA: TGCAGCGTTGTCCTCCCCGGGGCGGTGAACACTGAAGCTTTCTTT; CDR3: CSVVLPGAVNTEAFF; J: TRBJ1-1; size: .; D: .; V: TRBV29-1
DNA: TGTGCCATCAGCGGACAGGGTGGCAATCAGCCCCAGCATTTT; CDR3: CAISGQGGNQPQHF; J: TRBJ1-5; size: .; D: TRBD1; V: TRBV10-3
DNA: TGTGCCAGCAGCCTGGCCTGGACAGGGGGAATGGAAAAACTGTTTTTT; CDR3: CASSLAWTGGMEKLFF; J: TRBJ1-4; size: .; D: TRBD1; V: TRBV7-8
DNA: TGTGCCAGTAGTATACAGGGAGATGGTTCTGGGGCCAACGTCCTGACTTTC; CDR3: CASSIQGDGSGANVLTF; J: TRBJ2-6; size: few; D: .; V: TRBV19
DNA: TGTGCCTGGAGTGTACATGGCCGGACAGGGGGCTCTGAAGCTTTCTTT; CDR3: CAWSVHGRTGGSEAFF; J: TRBJ1-1; size: .; D: TRBD1; V: TRBV30
DNA: TGTGCCAGCAGTTATGGGGCAGGGAGCACAGATACGCAGTATTTT; CDR3: CASSYGAGSTDTQYF; J: TRBJ2-3; size: .; D: .; V: TRBV6-2/TRBV6-3
DNA: TGTGCCAGCAGCCCTTCGTCCGAGCAGTACTTC; CDR3: CASSPSSEQYF; J: TRBJ2-7; size: few; D: .; V: TRBV7-8
DNA: TGTGCCAGTAGTATAATGTCGGGATCCTACAATGAGCAGTTCTTC; CDR3: CASSIMSGSYNEQFF; J: TRBJ2-1; size: .; D: .; V: TRBV19
DNA: TGTGCCAGCAGCTTGGCCGGGACAGGGAGCCAGCCCCAGCATTTT; CDR3: CASSLAGTGSQPQHF; J: TRBJ1-5; size: .; D: TRBD1; V: TRBV7-9
DNA: TGTGCCAGCTCAAGAGCCGGGAAGTTCGACTATGGCTACACCTTC; CDR3: CASSRAGKFDYGYTF; J: TRBJ1-2; size: .; D: .; V: TRBV18
DNA: TGCGCCAGCAGTCAAGCGACGAGTGCAGACACTGAAGCTTTCTTT; CDR3: CASSQATSADTEAFF; J: TRBJ1-1; size: .; D: .; V: TRBV23-1
DNA: TGTGCCAGCAGTTATGGTCTAGCGGGGAACACCGGGGAGCTGTTTTTT; CDR3: CASSYGLAGNTGELFF; J: TRBJ2-2; size: .; D: TRBD2; V: TRBV6-5
DNA: TGTGCCTGGAGGGAAATAAAAAGCCCCGGGACTAGAGGACAGCAGTTCTTC; CDR3: CAWREIKSPGTRGQQFF; J: TRBJ2-1; size: .; D: TRBD2; V: TRBV30
DNA: TGTGCCAGTAGTCCACCCGATATGGGGAAAGAGACCCAGTACTTC; CDR3: CASSPPDMGKETQYF; J: TRBJ2-5; size: .; D: .; V: TRBV19
DNA: TGTGCCAGCTCACGGGAGGCTGGAGCTAACTATGGCTACACCTTC; CDR3: CASSREAGANYGYTF; J: TRBJ1-2; size: .; D: .; V: TRBV18
DNA: TGTGCTAGTGGTTTACAAAGCGGGAGGCCTGATTGGGAGCAGTACTTC; CDR3: CASGLQSGRPDWEQYF; J: TRBJ2-7; size: .; D: TRBD2; V: TRBV12-5
DNA: TGTGCCAGCAGTTACGCCTCGGGTGGAAGCACTGAAGCTTTCTTT; CDR3: CASSYASGGSTEAFF; J: TRBJ1-1; size: .; D: .; V: TRBV6-5
DNA: TGTGCCAGCAGCTTGGATACACGCGAGCAGTACTTC; CDR3: CASSLDTREQYF; J: TRBJ2-7; size: .; D: .; V: TRBV5-4
DNA: TGTGCCAGCAGCACTGGGGCTAGGGGAGAAAAACTGTTTTTT; CDR3: CASSTGARGEKLFF; J: TRBJ1-4; size: few; D: .; V: TRBV28
DNA: TGTGCCAGCAGTTTGCCAGGGTCGACTGAAGCTTTCTTT; CDR3: CASSLPGSTEAFF; J: TRBJ1-1; size: .; D: .; V: TRBV12-3/TRBV12-4
DNA: TGTGCCAGCGGGGCAACTAGCGGTCTGCAGTTCTTC; CDR3: CASGATSGLQFF; J: TRBJ2-1; size: .; D: TRBD2; V: TRBV6-5
DNA: TGTGCCAGCAGCCTCGAGACAGGGGGCGAGGAAAAACTGTTTTTT; CDR3: CASSLETGGEEKLFF; J: TRBJ1-4; size: .; D: TRBD1; V: TRBV7-9
DNA: TGTGCCAGCAGCGTAGAAGGAAGGGGCACCATATATTTT; CDR3: CASSVEGRGTIYF; J: TRBJ1-3; size: .; D: .; V: TRBV9